This entry is about one TCR beta chain. These data belong to a study of blood T cell repertoires in COVID-19. Study at large: Whether acute or convalescent, the COVID-19 samples came from the United States, Italy and Spain. PBMCs, B-cell-depleted T cells, or T cells provided the cDNA or gDNA that made up the material.

Study processing details: Amplifying reference gene primers gave estimates of nucleated cell counts. TCRdb's table, derived via immunoSEQ multiplex PCR, lists solely in-frame clones and lacks some. From that table come the V and J calls and clone size; the DNA was used to work out D and trimming. The repertoire includes some 260,000 clones, around three quarters of them detected once, and around 3.4% sits in the top ten. V was pared by 4 bases and J by 2 bases, with 18 bases between. CDR3 length: 16 amino acids. Looked up from germline, CDR1 is SGHDT and CDR2 is YYEEEE. The gene calls are TRBV5-6 and TRBJ2-5, with D perhaps TRBD2 (6 bases). The sequenced material came from peripheral blood. The receptor comes from a woman of 80 years or more with acute or convalescent COVID-19. Here the CDR3 DNA reads TGTGCCAGCAGCGGGGTCTTAGCGGAGCCGCAAGAGACCCAGTACTTC. This sequence encodes CASSGVLAEPQETQYF.